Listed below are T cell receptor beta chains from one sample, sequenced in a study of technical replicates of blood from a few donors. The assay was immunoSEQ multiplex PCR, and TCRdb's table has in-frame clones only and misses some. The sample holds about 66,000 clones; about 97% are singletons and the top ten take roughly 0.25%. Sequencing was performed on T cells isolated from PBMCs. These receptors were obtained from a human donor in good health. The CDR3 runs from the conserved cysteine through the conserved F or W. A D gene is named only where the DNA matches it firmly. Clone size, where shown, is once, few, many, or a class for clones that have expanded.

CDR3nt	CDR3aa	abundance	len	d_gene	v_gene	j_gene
TGTGCCAGCAGCCTTCTGGGGGCTTGGGACGAAAAACTGTTTTTT	CASSLLGAWDEKLFF	-	15	-	TRBV7-9	TRBJ1-4
TGTGCCAGCAGTCCGGGACTAGCCAATGAGCAGTTCTTC	CASSPGLANEQFF	-	13	TRBD2	TRBV25-1	TRBJ2-1
TGTGCCAGCAGTGAAACCCGGGACAGGGGCTATGGCTACACCTTC	CASSETRDRGYGYTF	-	15	TRBD1	TRBV6-1	TRBJ1-2
TGTGCCAGTAGTATGGGCAGGGGAGGGGTGGGTACTGAAGCTTTCTTT	CASSMGRGGVGTEAFF	-	16	-	TRBV19	TRBJ1-1
TGTGCCAGCTCACCACCGAGCCAGAACACTGAAGCTTTCTTT	CASSPPSQNTEAFF	-	14	-	TRBV18	TRBJ1-1
TGTGCCAGCAGCCCGACAGCAACCTACGAGCAGTACTTC	CASSPTATYEQYF	-	13	-	TRBV14	TRBJ2-7
TGTGCCAGCAGCACTGGTGCAGGGCCAGAGACCCAGTACTTC	CASSTGAGPETQYF	-	14	-	TRBV7-2	TRBJ2-5
TGTGCCAGCAGCCTTAACACCGGGGAGCTGTTTTTT	CASSLNTGELFF	-	12	-	TRBV5-4	TRBJ2-2
TGTGCCAGCAGTATATCCCCCCCGGGACAGGGGTCCTACGAGCAGTACTTC	CASSISPPGQGSYEQYF	once	17	TRBD1	TRBV28	TRBJ2-7
TGTGCCAGCAGTCTCCAAGGAGGTACCGGGGAGCTGTTTTTT	CASSLQGGTGELFF	-	14	-	TRBV28	TRBJ2-2
TGTGCCAGCAGCCCACCGGGGAGCCCCTACGAGCAGTACTTC	CASSPPGSPYEQYF	-	14	-	TRBV5-4	TRBJ2-7
TGTGCCAGCAGTTTCATAGGACAGGGAGCCACAGATACGCAGTATTTT	CASSFIGQGATDTQYF	-	16	TRBD1	TRBV28	TRBJ2-3
TGTGCCAGCGAGTCTAGAAACTCCTACGAGCAGTACTTC	CASESRNSYEQYF	-	13	-	TRBV11-2	TRBJ2-7
TGTGCCAGTAGTGGGGGACAGGGGGCCTCTAGCAATCAGCCCCAGCATTTT	CASSGGQGASSNQPQHF	-	17	TRBD1	TRBV19	TRBJ1-5
TGTGCCTGCCAGACAGCCTCCTACGAGCAGTACTTC	CACQTASYEQYF	once	12	-	TRBV30	TRBJ2-7
TGTGCCAGCGAACAGGGGGCCTACGAGCAGTACTTC	CASEQGAYEQYF	-	12	TRBD1	TRBV2	TRBJ2-7
TGTGCCAGCAGCCTACAAGAGACCCAGTACTTC	CASSLQETQYF	once	11	-	TRBV11-3	TRBJ2-5
TGTGCCAGCCTAAACCGGGACAGAGGAAACTACGAGCAGTACTTC	CASLNRDRGNYEQYF	-	15	TRBD1	TRBV28	TRBJ2-7
TGTGCCAGTAGCCTCCACCCCGGGGACACTGAAGCTTTCTTT	CASSLHPGDTEAFF	-	14	-	TRBV19	TRBJ1-1
TGTGCCAGCAGTTACACAGGAGAAAGCGAGCAGTACTTC	CASSYTGESEQYF	-	13	-	TRBV6-5	TRBJ2-7
TGTGCCAGCAGCGTGACCGGGACTAGCGAAAATGAGCAGTTCTTC	CASSVTGTSENEQFF	-	15	TRBD2	TRBV9	TRBJ2-1
TGTGCCAGCAGCGAGGGGGGGACATCACCCGATGGCTACACCTTC	CASSEGGTSPDGYTF	-	15	-	TRBV9	TRBJ1-2
TGCGCCAGCAGCTTACAGGGACTAGCGGGTACCGGGGAGCTGTTTTTT	CASSLQGLAGTGELFF	once	16	TRBD2	TRBV5-1	TRBJ2-2
TGCGCCAGCAGCTTGAGGGACAGGGAGGGGATGTACACTGAAGCTTTCTTT	CASSLRDREGMYTEAFF	-	17	TRBD1	TRBV5-1	TRBJ1-1
TGTGCCAGCGGCCCCTGGACTCGACAGGGAATGGACGAAAAACTGTTTTTT	CASGPWTRQGMDEKLFF	-	17	TRBD1	TRBV25-1	TRBJ1-4
TGTGCCAGCAGTTCCGGGACAGGGGGAAACACCATATATTTT	CASSSGTGGNTIYF	-	14	TRBD1	TRBV28	TRBJ1-3
TGTGCCAGCAGCTTAGGGTCACAGGGTTCCTACAATGAGCAGTTCTTC	CASSLGSQGSYNEQFF	-	16	-	TRBV7-2	TRBJ2-1
TGTGCCATCAGGGGACATAACCAAGAGACCCAGTACTTC	CAIRGHNQETQYF	-	13	-	TRBV10-3	TRBJ2-5
TGTGCCAGCAGCTCCCCGGTGTACGTATACAATGAGCAGTTCTTC	CASSSPVYVYNEQFF	-	15	-	TRBV13	TRBJ2-1
TGTGCCAGCTCAACCGGGACTTTAGACAATGAGCAGTTCTTC	CASSTGTLDNEQFF	-	14	-	TRBV18	TRBJ2-1
TGTGCCAGCAGTTACTCTTGGGGGGGGGACACTGAAGCTTTCTTT	CASSYSWGGDTEAFF	-	15	-	TRBV6-5	TRBJ1-1
TGTGCCAGCAGCACTAGGGGGCCCACTGAAGCTTTCTTT	CASSTRGPTEAFF	-	13	TRBD1	TRBV7-8	TRBJ1-1
TGCAGCGGCGTGACAGGGGGCGCGAACACCGGGGAGCTGTTTTTT	CSGVTGGANTGELFF	-	15	TRBD1	TRBV29-1	TRBJ2-2
TGCAGCGTTGAGCTAGAGTCCGAGAGCTACGAGCAGTACTTC	CSVELESESYEQYF	-	14	-	TRBV29-1	TRBJ2-7
TGTGCCAGCAGCCCCCTCGGGGTCTTGAACACTGAAGCTTTCTTT	CASSPLGVLNTEAFF	-	15	-	TRBV28	TRBJ1-1
TGTGCCAGCAGCTTCAGCGCGGGGTCCTACGAGCAGTACTTC	CASSFSAGSYEQYF	-	14	-	TRBV13	TRBJ2-7
TGTGCCAGCAGCGATGACGGGAGCAATGAGCAGTTCTTC	CASSDDGSNEQFF	once	13	-	TRBV5-8	TRBJ2-1
TGTGCCAGCAGTTTAATCCTAGCGCCGACTTCTGGGGCCAACGTCCTGACTTTC	CASSLILAPTSGANVLTF	-	18	-	TRBV28	TRBJ2-6
TGTGCCAGCAGCAGGGGGCGGAACACAGATACGCAGTATTTT	CASSRGRNTDTQYF	-	14	TRBD1	TRBV7-3	TRBJ2-3
TGTGCCTGGAGCGCAGGAGGGTTAAGTCACGAGCAGTACTTC	CAWSAGGLSHEQYF	-	14	-	TRBV30	TRBJ2-7
TGCGCCAGCAGCCAAGAGCCTTATCCGGGACAGGGTAACTATGGCTACACCTTC	CASSQEPYPGQGNYGYTF	-	18	TRBD1	TRBV4-1	TRBJ1-2
TGTGCCAGCAGCTTAACAACAGGACTAGCGGGACACGAGCAGTACTTC	CASSLTTGLAGHEQYF	-	16	TRBD2	TRBV7-3	TRBJ2-7
TGTGCCAGCACCCCAGCGGGAGAAGTCTACAATGAGCAGTTCTTC	CASTPAGEVYNEQFF	-	15	TRBD2	TRBV6-1	TRBJ2-1
TGTGCCAGCAGCTTGGATCCGGGACAGTCTGAAAAACTGTTTTTT	CASSLDPGQSEKLFF	once	15	TRBD1	TRBV5-4	TRBJ1-4
TGTGCCAGCAGCTCAGGACTAGCGGGAGCTAACGGGGAGCTGTTTTTT	CASSSGLAGANGELFF	-	16	TRBD2	TRBV7-3	TRBJ2-2
TGCGCCAGCAGCTTGGAGACAGGGTATGGCACTGAAGCTTTCTTT	CASSLETGYGTEAFF	-	15	TRBD1	TRBV5-1	TRBJ1-1
TGTGCCAGCAGCTTCACGACAGGGAACGAGCAGTACTTC	CASSFTTGNEQYF	-	13	TRBD1	TRBV5-6	TRBJ2-7
TGCGCCAGCAGCCAAGTATTAGGGGGGGGCTATGGCTACACCTTC	CASSQVLGGGYGYTF	-	15	-	TRBV4-3	TRBJ1-2